The 5 T cell receptor beta chains listed next were all sequenced from one sample in a study of blood T cell repertoires in COVID-19. The method was immunoSEQ multiplex PCR; TCRdb's version includes in-frame clones alone and lacks a portion of them. The sample lists about 160,000 clones, approximately 80% seen once, with 5.5% to 7.5% in the top ten. The sequenced material came from peripheral blood. The receptors were gathered from a woman between 40 and 50 years old with COVID-19, enrolled during active disease.

The chain recombines TRBV19 with TRBJ2-1, with 11 bases aligning to TRBD2. Trimming at V came to 6 bases and at J to 4 bases, leaving 11 bases not matched to a gene. This CDR3 has 17 amino acids. CDR1 is LNHDA, CDR2 SQIVND, per germline (reference sequence). CDR3 bases: TGTGCCAGTAGGTACCGATCGGCTAGCGGGAGGTACAATGAGCAGTTCTTC. Residues: CASRYRSASGRYNEQFF.

The V call is TRBV10-2, the J call TRBJ1-2, with D possibly being TRBD1 (5 bases). The CDR3 is 13 amino acids. CDR1 is WSHSY, CDR2 SAAADI, per germline. V was shortened by 3 bases and J by 7 bases, with 12 bases between the two germline ends. Here the CDR3 DNA reads TGCGCCAGCAGTGATACAGGTCCTGTTGGCTACACCTTC. Its protein is CASSDTGPVGYTF.

The CDR3 sequence is CASSPGLAKNIQYF. The CDR3 DNA is TGCGCCAGCAGCCCAGGATTAGCCAAAAACATTCAGTACTTC. The chain employs TRBV5-1 and TRBJ2-4, with D hard to call. The CDR3 sequence is 14 residues long. The germline V gene has CDR1 SGHRS and CDR2 YFSETQ. V was clipped by 4 bases and J by 0 bases, with 8 bases between them.

The rearrangement uses TRBV5-8 and TRBJ1-2; unclear D gene. Germline-derived CDR1 and CDR2 are SGHTS and YDEGEE. There are 13 residues in the CDR3. V gave up 4 bases and J gave up 0 bases, with 7 bases separating them. In nucleotides, the CDR3 is TGTGCCAGCAGCCGACAAGCTAACTATGGCTACACCTTC. It is translated as CASSRQANYGYTF.

The V and J genes are TRBV7-2 and TRBJ1-2, with D maybe TRBD1 (5 bases). The CDR3 covers 15 residues. The V and J ends lost 5 bases and 5 bases respectively, with 18 bases between them. The germline V gene encodes CDR1 SGHTA and CDR2 FQGNSA. CDR3 DNA: TGTGCCAGCAGCCCAAGGCTCCAGGGTTTTTATGGCTACACCTTC. It translates to CASSPRLQGFYGYTF.